This T cell receptor (beta chain) emerged from a study of OX40 agonist ivuxolimab in advanced cancers. About the study: Ivuxolimab, which patients received intravenously every 2 weeks, was dosed at 0.01 to 10 mg/kg.

This CDR3 contains 19 residues. V shed 6 bases, J shed 0 bases, and the junction held 14 bases outside the gene matches. Germline values: CDR1 KGHSH, CDR2 LQKENI. Points on this clone: Its antigen is not identified.

Some clones are missing from TCRdb's copy, which holds only in-frame ones; the method was immunoSEQ multiplex PCR. Among about 74,000 clones, roughly 84% were seen once, and the ten largest hold 2.1%. Study-level findings and limits: At doses 0.1 to 3.0 mg/kg, CD4+ and CD8+ clones expanded.

Sequences were derived from CD4+ or CD8+ T cells sorted from blood, sampled in a trial of the OX40 agonist ivuxolimab. The chain uses TRBV18 and TRBJ2-5; TRBD2 matches 12 bases. This clonotype was sampled from an adult with an advanced solid tumor such as melanoma, head and neck, liver or kidney cancer. In DNA form, the CDR3 reads TGTGCCAGCTCCATTCGAGTTACTAGCGGGGGGCTCAACCAAGAGACCCAGTACTTC. Translation gives CASSIRVTSGGLNQETQYF.